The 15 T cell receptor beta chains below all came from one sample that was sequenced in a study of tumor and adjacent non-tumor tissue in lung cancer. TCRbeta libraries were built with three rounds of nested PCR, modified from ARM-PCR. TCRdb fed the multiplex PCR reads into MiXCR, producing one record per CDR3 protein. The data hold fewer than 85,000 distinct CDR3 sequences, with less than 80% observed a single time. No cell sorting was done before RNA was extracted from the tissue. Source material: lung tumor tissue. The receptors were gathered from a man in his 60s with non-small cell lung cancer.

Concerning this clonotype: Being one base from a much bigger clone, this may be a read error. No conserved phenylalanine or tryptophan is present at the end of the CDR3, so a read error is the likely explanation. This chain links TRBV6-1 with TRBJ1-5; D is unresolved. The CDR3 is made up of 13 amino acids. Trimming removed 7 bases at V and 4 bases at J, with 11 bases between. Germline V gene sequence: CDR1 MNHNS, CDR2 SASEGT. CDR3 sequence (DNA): TGTGCCAGCAAAGGAATCGGTAATCAGCCCCAGCATCTT. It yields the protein CASKGIGNQPQHL.

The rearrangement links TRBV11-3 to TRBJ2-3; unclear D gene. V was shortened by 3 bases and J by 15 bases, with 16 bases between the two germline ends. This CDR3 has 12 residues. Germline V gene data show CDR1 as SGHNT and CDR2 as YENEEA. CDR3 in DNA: TGTGCCAGCAGCTTCCTCACAGATACACAATATTTT. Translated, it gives CASSFLTDTQYF.

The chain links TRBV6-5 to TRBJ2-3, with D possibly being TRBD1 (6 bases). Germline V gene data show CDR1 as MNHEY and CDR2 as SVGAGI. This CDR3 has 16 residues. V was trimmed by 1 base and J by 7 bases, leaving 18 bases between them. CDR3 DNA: TGTGCCAGCAGTTACTGGACTCCCCCAGGGGCATATACGCAGTATTTT. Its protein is CASSYWTPPGAYTQYF.

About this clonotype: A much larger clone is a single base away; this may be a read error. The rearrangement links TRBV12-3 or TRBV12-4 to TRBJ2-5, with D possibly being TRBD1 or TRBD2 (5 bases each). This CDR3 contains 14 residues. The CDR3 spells CASSLAQGWENQYF. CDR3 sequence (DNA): TGTGCCAGCAGTTTAGCGCAGGGATGGGAGAACCAGTACTTC.

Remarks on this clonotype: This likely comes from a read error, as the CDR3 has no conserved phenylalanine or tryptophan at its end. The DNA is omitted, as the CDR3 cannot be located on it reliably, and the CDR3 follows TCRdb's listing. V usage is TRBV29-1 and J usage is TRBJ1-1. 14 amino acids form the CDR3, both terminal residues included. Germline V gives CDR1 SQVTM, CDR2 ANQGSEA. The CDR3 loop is CSVEYGPLNTEVFY.

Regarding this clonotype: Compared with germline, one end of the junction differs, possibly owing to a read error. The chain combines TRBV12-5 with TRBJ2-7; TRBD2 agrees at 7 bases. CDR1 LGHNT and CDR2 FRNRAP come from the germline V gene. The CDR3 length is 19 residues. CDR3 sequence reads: CASALESSGFITHPDEQYF. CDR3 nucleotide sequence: TGTGCTAGTGCTTTGGAGTCTAGCGGCTTTATCACCCACCCTGACGAGCAGTACTTC.

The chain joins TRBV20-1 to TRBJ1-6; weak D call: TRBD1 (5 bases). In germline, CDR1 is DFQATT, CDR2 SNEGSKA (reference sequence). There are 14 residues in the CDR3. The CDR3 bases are TGCAATGCCCCGGGGCAACACTATAATTCACCCCTCCACTTT. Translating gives CNAPGQHYNSPLHF.

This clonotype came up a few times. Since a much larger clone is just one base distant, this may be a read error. CDR3 region: CASSKTRANEKLFF. For the CDR3, the DNA is TGTGCCAGCAGCAAGACAAGAGCTAATGAAAAACTGTTTTTT. V gene TRBV5-5 combines with J gene TRBJ1-4; the D is unclear. This CDR3 spans 14 amino acids. The ends were cut back, 4 bases at V and 3 bases at J, with 10 bases in the middle. In germline, CDR1 is SGHKS, CDR2 YYEKEE (reference sequence).

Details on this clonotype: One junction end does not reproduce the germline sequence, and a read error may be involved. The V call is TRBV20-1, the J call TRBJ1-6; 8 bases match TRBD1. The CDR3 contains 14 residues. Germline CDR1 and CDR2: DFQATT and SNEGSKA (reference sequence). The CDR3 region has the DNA TGCAGTGCTAGGGGGACAGGAGATAGTTCACCCCTAAACTTT. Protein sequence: CSARGTGDSSPLNF.

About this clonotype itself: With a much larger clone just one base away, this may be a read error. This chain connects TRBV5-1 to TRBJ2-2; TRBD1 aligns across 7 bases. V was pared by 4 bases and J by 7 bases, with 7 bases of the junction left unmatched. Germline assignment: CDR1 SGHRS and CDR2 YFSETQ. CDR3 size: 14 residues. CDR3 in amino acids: CASSVGQDIGELFF. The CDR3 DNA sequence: TGCGCCAGCAGCGTAGGACAGGACATCGGGGAGCTGTTTTTT.

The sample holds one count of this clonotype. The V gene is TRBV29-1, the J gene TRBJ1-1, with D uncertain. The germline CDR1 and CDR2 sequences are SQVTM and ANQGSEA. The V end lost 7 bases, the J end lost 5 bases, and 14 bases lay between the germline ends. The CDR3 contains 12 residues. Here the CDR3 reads CSAYIARTEAFF. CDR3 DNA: TGCAGCGCCTACATAGCTCGGACTGAAGCTTTCTTT.

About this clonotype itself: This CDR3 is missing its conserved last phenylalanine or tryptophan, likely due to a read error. DNA for the CDR3: TGCAGTGCTAGCCGCCAGACAGGGACCTACAGCAATGAGCCCCAGCATGTT. This codes for CSASRQTGTYSNEPQHV. This sequence joins TRBV20-1 and TRBJ1-5; 7 bases align to TRBD1. Germline values: CDR1 DFQATT, CDR2 SNEGSKA (reference sequence). The CDR3 loop spans 17 amino acids.

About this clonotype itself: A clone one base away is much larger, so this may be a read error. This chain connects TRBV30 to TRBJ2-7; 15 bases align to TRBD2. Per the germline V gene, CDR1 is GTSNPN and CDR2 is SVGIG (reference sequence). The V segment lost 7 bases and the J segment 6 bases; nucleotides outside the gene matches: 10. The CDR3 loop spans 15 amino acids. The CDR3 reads CASSGLAGGLSEQYF. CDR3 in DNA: TGTGCCTCGAGCGGACTAGCGGGAGGGCTTAGCGAGCAGTACTTC. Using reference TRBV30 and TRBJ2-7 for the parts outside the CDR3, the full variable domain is SQTIHQWPATLVQPVGSPLSLECTVEGTSNPNLYWYRQAAGRGLQLLFYSVGIGQISSEVPQNLSASRPQDRQFILSSKKLLLSDSGFYLCASSGLAGGLSEQYFGPGTRLTVT.

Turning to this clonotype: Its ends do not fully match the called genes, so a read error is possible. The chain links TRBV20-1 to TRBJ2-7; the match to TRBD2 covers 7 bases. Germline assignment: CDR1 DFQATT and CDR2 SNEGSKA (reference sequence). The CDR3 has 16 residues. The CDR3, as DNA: TGCAATGCTAGTCCTAGGACTAGTGGGACTTCCTACGAGCAGTACTTC. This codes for CNASPRTSGTSYEQYF.

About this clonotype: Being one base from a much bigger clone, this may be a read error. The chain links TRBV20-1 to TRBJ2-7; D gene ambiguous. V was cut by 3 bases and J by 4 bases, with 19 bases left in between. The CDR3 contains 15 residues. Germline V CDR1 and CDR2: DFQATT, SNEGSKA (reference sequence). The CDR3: CSARPEGDNLYEQYF. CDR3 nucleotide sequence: TGCAGTGCTAGGCCCGAAGGAGACAATTTATACGAGCAGTACTTC.